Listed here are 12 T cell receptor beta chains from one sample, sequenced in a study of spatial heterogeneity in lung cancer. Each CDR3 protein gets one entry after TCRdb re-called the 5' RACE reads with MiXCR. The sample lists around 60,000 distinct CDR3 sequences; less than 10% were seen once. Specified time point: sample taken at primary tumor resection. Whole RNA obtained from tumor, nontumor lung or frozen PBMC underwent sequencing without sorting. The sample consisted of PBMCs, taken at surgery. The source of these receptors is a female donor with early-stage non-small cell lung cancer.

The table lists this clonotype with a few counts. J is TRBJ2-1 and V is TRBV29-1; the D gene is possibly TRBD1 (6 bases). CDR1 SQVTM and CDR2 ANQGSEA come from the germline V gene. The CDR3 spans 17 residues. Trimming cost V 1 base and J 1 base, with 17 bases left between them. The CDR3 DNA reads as TGCAGCGTTGAAGCGGACAGTAGGGGTTTTTCCTACAATGAGCAGTTCTTC. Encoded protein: CSVEADSRGFSYNEQFF.

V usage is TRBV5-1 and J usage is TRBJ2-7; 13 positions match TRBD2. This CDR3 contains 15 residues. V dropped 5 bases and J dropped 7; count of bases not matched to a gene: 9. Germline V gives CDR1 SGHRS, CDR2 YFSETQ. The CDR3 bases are TGCGCCAGCAGGGAAGGACTAGCGGGAGCCTTGGAGCAGTACTTC. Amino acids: CASREGLAGALEQYF.

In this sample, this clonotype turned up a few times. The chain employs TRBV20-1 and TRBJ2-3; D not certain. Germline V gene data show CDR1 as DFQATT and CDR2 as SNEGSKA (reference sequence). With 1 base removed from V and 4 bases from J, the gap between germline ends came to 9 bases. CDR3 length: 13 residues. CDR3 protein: CSARASLSDTQYF. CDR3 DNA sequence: TGCAGTGCTAGAGCTTCCCTTTCAGATACGCAGTATTTT.

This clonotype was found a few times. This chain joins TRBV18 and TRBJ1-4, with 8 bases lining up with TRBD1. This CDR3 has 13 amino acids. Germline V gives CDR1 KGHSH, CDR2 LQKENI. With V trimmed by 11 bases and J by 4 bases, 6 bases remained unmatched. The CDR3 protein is CAPSGGLNEKLFF. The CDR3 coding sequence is TGTGCCCCTTCAGGGGGCCTTAATGAAAAACTGTTTTTT.

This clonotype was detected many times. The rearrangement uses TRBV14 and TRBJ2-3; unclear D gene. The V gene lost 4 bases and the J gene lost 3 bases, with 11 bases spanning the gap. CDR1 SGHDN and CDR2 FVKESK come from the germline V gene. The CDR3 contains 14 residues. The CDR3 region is CASSPGFGTDTQYF. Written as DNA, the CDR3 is TGTGCCAGCAGCCCCGGATTTGGGACAGATACGCAGTATTTT.

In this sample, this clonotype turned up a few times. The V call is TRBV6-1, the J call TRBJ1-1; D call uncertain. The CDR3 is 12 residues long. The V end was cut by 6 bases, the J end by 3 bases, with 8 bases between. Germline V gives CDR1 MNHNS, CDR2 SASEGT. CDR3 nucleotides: TGTGCCAGCAGGCGGGGTTACACTGAAGCTTTCTTT. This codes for CASRRGYTEAFF.

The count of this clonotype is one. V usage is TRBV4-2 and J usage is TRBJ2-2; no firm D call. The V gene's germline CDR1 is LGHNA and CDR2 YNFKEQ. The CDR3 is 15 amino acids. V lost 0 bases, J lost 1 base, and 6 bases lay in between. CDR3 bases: TGTGCCAGCAGCCAAGACGGCAGGAACACCGGGGAGCTGTTTTTT. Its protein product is CASSQDGRNTGELFF.

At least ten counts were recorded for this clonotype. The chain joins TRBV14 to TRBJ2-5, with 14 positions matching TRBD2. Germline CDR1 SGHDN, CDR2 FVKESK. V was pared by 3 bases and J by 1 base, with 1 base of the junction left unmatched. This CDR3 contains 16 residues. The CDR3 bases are TGTGCCAGCAGCCAGGGACTAGCGGGAGCCCAAGAGACCCAGTACTTC. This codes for CASSQGLAGAQETQYF.

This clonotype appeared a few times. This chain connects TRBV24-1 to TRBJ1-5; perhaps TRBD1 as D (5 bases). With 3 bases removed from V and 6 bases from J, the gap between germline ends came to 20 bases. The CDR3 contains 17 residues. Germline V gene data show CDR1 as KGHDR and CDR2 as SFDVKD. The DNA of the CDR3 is TGTGCCACCAGTGATAGCAGACAGACCCCCTTCGGTCAGCCCCAGCATTTT. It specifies CATSDSRQTPFGQPQHF.

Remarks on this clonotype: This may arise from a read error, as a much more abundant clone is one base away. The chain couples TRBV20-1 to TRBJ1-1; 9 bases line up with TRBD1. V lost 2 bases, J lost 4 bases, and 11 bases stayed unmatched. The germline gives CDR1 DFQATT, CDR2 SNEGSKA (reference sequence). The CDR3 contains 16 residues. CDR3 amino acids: CSARKGQGAWSTEAFF. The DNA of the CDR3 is TGCAGTGCTAGAAAGGGACAGGGCGCCTGGAGCACTGAAGCTTTCTTT.

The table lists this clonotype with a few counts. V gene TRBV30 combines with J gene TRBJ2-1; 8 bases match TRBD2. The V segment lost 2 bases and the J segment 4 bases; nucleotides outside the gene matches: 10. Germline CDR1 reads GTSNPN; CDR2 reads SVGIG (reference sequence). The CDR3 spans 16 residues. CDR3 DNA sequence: TGTGCCTGGAGTCCTCGGGGGGGCTTATCGTACAATGAGCAGTTCTTC. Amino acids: CAWSPRGGLSYNEQFF.

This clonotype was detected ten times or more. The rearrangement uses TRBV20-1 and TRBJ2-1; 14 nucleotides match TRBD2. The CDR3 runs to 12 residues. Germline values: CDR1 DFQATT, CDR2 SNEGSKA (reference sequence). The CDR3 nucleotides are TGCTTGACTAGCGGGGGGGCCAATGAGCAGTTCTTC. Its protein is CLTSGGANEQFF.